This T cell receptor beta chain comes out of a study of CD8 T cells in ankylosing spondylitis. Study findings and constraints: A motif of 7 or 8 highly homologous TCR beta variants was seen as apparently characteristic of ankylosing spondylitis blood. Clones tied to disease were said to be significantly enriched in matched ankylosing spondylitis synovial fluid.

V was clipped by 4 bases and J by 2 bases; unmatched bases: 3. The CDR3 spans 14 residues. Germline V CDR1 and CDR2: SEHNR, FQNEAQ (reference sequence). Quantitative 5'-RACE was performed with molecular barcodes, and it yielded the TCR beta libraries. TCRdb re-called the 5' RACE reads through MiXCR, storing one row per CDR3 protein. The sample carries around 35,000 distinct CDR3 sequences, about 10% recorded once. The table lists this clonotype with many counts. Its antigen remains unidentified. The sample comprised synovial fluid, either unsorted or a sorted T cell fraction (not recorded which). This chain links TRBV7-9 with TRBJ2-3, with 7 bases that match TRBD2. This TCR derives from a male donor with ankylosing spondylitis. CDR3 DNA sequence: TGTGCCAGCAGCTGGGGAGGGACCACAGATACGCAGTATTTT. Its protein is CASSWGGTTDTQYF.